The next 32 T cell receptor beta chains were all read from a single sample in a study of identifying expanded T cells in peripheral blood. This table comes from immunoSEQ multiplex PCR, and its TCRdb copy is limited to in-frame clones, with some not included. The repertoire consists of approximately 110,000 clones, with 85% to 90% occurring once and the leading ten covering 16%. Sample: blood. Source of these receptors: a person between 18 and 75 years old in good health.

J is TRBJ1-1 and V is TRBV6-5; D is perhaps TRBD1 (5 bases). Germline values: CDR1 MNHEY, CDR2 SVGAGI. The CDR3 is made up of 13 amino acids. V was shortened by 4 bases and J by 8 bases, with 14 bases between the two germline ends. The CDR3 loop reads CASSWGGRAEAFF. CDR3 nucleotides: TGTGCCAGCAGTTGGGGGGGGAGGGCAGAAGCTTTCTTT.

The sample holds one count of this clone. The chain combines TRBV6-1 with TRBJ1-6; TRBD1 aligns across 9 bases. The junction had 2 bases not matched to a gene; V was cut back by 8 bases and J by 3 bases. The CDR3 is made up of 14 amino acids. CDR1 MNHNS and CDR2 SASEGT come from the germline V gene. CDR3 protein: CASGTGFYNSPLHF. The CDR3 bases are TGTGCCAGCGGGACAGGGTTCTATAATTCACCCCTCCACTTT.

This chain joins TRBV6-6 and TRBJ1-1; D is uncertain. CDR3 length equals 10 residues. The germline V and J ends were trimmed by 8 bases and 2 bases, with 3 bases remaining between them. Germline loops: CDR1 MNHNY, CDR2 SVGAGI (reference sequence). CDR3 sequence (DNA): TGTGCCAGCGTAAACACTGAAGCTTTCTTT. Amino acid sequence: CASVNTEAFF.

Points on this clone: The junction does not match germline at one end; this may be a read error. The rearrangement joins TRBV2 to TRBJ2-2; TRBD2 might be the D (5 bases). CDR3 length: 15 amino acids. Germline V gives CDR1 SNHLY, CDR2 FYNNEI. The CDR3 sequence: CASREGLANTGELFF. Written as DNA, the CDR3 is TGTGCCAGCAGGGAAGGACTCGCCAACACCGGGGAGCTGTTTTTT.

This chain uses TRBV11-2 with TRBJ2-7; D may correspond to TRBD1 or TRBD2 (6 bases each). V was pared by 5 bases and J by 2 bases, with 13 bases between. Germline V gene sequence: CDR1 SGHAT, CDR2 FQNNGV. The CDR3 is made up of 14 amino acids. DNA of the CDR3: TGTGCCAGCAGCCGGGGGCTAGAAACCTACGAGCAGTACTTC. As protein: CASSRGLETYEQYF.

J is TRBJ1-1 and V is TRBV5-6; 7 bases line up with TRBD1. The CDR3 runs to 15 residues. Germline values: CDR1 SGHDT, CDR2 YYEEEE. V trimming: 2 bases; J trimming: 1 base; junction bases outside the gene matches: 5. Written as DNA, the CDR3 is TGTGCCAGCAGCTTAATCGACAGGGAGAACACTGAAGCTTTCTTT. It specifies CASSLIDRENTEAFF.

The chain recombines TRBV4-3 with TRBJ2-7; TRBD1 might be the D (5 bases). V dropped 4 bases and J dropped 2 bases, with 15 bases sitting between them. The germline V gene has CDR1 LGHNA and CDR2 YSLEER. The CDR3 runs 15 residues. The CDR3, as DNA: TGCGCCAGCAGCCCGACCTGGACAAACCCCTACGAGCAGTACTTC. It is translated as CASSPTWTNPYEQYF.

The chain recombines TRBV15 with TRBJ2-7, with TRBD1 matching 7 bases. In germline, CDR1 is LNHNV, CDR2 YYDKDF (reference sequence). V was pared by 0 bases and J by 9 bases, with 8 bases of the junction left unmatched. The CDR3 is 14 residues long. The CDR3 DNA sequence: TGTGCCACCAGCAGAGACCTAACAGGGGCCGGGCAGTACTTC. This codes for CATSRDLTGAGQYF.

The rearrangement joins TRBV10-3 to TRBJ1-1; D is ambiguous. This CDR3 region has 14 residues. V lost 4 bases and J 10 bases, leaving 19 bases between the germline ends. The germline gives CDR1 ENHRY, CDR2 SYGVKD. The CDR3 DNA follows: TGTGCCATCAGTGGGACCCCCGGTGAAGAGGCAGCTTTCTTT. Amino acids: CAISGTPGEEAAFF.

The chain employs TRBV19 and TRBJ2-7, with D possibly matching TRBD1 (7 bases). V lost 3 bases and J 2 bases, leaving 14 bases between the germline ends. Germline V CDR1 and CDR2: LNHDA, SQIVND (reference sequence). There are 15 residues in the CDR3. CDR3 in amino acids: CASSINRGGPYEQYF. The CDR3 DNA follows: TGTGCCAGTAGTATCAACAGGGGAGGACCCTACGAGCAGTACTTC.

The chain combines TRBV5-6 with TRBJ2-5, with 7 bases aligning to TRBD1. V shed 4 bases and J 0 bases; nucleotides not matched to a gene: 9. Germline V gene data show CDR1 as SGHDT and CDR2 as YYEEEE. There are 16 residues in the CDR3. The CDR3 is CASSRQGPMYQETQYF. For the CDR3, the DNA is TGTGCCAGCAGCCGACAGGGCCCGATGTACCAAGAGACCCAGTACTTC.

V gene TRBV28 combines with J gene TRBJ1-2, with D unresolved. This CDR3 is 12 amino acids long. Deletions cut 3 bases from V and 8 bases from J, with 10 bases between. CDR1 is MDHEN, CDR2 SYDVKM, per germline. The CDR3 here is CASSFAARGYTF. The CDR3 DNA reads TGTGCCAGCAGTTTTGCGGCGCGAGGCTACACCTTC.

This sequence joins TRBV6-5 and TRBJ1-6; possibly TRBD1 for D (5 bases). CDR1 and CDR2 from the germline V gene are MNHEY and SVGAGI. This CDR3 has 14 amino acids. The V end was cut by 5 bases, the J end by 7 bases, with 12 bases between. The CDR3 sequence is CASSEGTGNSPLHF. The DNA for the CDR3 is TGTGCCAGCAGTGAAGGGACGGGCAATTCACCCCTCCACTTT.

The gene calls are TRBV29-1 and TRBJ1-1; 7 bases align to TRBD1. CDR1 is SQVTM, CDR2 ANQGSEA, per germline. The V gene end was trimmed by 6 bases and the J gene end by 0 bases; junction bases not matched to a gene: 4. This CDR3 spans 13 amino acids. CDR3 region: CSVVGQVNTEAFF. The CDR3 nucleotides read TGCAGCGTCGTAGGACAGGTGAACACTGAAGCTTTCTTT.

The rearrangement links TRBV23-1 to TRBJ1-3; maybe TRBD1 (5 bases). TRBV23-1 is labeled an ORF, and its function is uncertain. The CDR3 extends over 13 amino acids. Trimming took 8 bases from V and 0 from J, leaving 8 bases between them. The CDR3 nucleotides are TGCGCCAGCGACGGGGCCTCTGGAAACACCATATATTTT. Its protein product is CASDGASGNTIYF.

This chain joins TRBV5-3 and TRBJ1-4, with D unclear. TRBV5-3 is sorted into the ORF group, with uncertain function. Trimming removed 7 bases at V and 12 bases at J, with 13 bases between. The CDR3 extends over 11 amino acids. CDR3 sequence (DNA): TGTGCCAGAGACGCCTGGTCTGAACTGTTTTTT. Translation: CARDAWSELFF.

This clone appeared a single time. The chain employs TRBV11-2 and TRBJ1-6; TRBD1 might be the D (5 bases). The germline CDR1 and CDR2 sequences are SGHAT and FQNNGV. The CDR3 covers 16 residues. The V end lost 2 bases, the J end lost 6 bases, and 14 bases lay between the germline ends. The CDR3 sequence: CASSLTPPGPNSPLHF. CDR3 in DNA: TGTGCCAGCAGCTTAACACCCCCGGGACCTAATTCACCCCTCCACTTT.

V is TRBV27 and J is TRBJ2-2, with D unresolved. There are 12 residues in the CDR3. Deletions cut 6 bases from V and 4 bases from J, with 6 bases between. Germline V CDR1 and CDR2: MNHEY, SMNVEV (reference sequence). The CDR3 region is CASSYSTGELFF. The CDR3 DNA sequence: TGTGCCAGCAGCTATTCCACCGGGGAGCTGTTTTTT.

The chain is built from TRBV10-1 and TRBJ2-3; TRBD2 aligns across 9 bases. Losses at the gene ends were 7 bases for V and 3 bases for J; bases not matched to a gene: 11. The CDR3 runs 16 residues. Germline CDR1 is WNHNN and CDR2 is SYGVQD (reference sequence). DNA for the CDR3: TGCGCCAGCAAAAAAAGCGGGGGGTGCGCAACAGATACGCAGTATTTT. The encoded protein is CASKKSGGCATDTQYF.

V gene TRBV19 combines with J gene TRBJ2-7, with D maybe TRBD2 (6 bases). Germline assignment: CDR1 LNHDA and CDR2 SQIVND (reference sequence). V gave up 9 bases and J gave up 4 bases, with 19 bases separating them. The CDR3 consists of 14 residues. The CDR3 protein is CASSTRGYLYEQYF. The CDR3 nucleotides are TGTGCCAGCTCGACCCGGGGGTACCTTTACGAGCAGTACTTC.

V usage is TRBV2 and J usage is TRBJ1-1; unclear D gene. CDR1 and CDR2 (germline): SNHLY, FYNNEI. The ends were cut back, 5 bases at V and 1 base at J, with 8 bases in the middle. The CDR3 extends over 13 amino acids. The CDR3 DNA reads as TGTGCCAGCAGTCTCGGGGAGAACACTGAAGCTTTCTTT. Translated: CASSLGENTEAFF.

The CDR3 protein is CASSSWGQGNSPLHF. The CDR3 DNA reads as TGTGCCAGCAGCTCATGGGGACAGGGCAATTCACCCCTCCACTTT. The chain employs TRBV7-9 and TRBJ1-6; 9 nucleotides agree with TRBD1. Germline CDR1 SEHNR, CDR2 FQNEAQ (reference sequence). The ends lost 4 bases at V and 7 bases at J; junction bases unmatched: 5. The CDR3 is made up of 15 amino acids.

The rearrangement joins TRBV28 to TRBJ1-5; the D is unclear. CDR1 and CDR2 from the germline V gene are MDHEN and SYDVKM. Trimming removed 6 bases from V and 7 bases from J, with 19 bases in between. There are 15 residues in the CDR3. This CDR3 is CASRISNISPQPQHF. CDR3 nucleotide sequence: TGTGCCAGCAGGATATCCAACATCTCCCCCCAGCCCCAGCATTTT. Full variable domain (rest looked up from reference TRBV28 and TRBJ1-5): DVKVTQSSRYLVKRTGEKVFLECVQDMDHENMFWYRQDPGLGLRLIYFSYDVKMKEKGDIPEGYSVSREKKERFSLILESASTNQTSMYLCASRISNISPQPQHFGDGTRLSIL.

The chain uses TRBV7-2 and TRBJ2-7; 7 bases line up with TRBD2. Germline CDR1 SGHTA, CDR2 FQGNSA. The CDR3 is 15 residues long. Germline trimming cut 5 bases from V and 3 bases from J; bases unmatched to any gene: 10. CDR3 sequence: CASSTKGGAGYEQYF. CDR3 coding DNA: TGTGCCAGCAGCACTAAGGGAGGGGCGGGCTACGAGCAGTACTTC.

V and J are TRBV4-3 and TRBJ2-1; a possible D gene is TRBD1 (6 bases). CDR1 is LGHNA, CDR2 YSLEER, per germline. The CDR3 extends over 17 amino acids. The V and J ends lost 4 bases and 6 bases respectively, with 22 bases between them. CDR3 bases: TGCGCCAGCAGCCGTGGTAGACAGGAAATACCCCTCAATGAGCAGTTCTTC. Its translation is CASSRGRQEIPLNEQFF.

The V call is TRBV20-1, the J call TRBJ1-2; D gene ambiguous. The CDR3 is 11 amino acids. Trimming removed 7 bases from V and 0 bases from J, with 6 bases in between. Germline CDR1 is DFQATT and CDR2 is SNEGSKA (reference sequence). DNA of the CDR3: TGCAGTGTAAGGGCTAACTATGGCTACACCTTC. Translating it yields CSVRANYGYTF.

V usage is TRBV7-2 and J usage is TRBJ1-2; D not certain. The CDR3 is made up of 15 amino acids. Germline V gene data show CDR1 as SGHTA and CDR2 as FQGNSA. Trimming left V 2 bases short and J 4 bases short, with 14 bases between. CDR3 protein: CASSLLTAMGYGYTF. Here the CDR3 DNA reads TGTGCCAGCAGCTTACTTACCGCTATGGGCTATGGCTACACCTTC.

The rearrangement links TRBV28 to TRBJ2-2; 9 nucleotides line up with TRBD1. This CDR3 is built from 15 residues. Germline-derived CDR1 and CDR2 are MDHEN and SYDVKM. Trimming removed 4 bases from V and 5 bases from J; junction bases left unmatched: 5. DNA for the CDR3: TGTGCCAGCAGTTGGGACAGGGCAGGTACCGGGGAGCTGTTTTTT. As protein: CASSWDRAGTGELFF. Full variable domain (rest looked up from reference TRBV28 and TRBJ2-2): DVKVTQSSRYLVKRTGEKVFLECVQDMDHENMFWYRQDPGLGLRLIYFSYDVKMKEKGDIPEGYSVSREKKERFSLILESASTNQTSMYLCASSWDRAGTGELFFGEGSRLTVL.

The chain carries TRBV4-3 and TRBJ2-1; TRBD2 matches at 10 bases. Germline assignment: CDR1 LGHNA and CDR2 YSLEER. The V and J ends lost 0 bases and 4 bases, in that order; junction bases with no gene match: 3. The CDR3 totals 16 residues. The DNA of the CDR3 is TGCGCCAGCAGCCAAGATTCTAGCGGGGGTTACAATGAGCAGTTCTTC. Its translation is CASSQDSSGGYNEQFF.

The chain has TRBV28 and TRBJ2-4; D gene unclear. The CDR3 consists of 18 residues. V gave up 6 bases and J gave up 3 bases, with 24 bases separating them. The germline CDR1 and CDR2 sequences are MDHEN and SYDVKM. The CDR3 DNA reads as TGTGCCAGCAGCGGACGAAGAGACTCTGCCCGCCACAAAAACATTCAGTACTTC. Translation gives CASSGRRDSARHKNIQYF.

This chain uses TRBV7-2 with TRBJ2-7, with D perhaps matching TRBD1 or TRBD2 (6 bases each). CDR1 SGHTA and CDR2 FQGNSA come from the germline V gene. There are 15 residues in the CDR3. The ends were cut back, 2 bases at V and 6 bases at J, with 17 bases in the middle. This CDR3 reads CASSLFSGATSEQYF. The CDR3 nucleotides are TGTGCCAGCAGCTTATTTTCGGGGGCCACTAGCGAGCAGTACTTC.

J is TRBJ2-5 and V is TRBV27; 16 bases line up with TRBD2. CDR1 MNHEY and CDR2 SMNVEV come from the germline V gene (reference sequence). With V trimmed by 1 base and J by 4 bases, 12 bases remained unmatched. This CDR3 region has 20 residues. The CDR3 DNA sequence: TGTGCCAGCAGTTTATTGCCACTGGGACTAGCGGGGGGGCTTGTAGAGACCCAGTACTTC. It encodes CASSLLPLGLAGGLVETQYF.